These T cell receptor beta chains were read from a single sample in a study of T cells in localized non-small cell lung cancer. Using immunoSEQ multiplex PCR, the repertoire was profiled, and TCRdb retains in-frame clones only, with some absent. The sample lists 4,500 to 5,500 clones, 40% to 55% occurring once. This material consisted of lung tumor tissue, taken before any cancer treatment. The receptor source for this set is a man between 35 and 75 years old with stage I lung adenocarcinoma. Each CDR3 is given with its conserved first and last residue. The D gene is left open where the match is weak. Some rows have no size entry. The others give once, few or many, or a class for an expanded clone.

.	.	TRBV29-1	TRBJ2-3	TGCAGCGTTGTGAAGCGACAAGGGGCAGATACGCAGTATTTT	CSVVKRQGADTQYF
.	.	TRBV29-1	TRBJ2-7	TGCAGCGTTGTTCTCTGGCAGGGTGGGGAGCAGTACTTC	CSVVLWQGGEQYF
.	.	TRBV30	TRBJ2-7	TGTGCCTGGAGTGTACTTATACGGGAGACCACCTACGAGCAGTACTTC	CAWSVLIRETTYEQYF
.	TRBD1	TRBV28	TRBJ1-3	TGTGCCAGCAGAAAACGACAGGGGGGAAACACCATATATTTT	CASRKRQGGNTIYF
.	.	TRBV18	TRBJ1-3	TGTGCCAGCTCACCAGTTCGGGACTCTCCCTCTGGAAACACCATATATTTT	CASSPVRDSPSGNTIYF
.	.	TRBV6-8	TRBJ1-5	TGTGCCAGCAGTTTGACAGCTGGCAATCAGCCCCAGCATTTT	CASSLTAGNQPQHF
.	.	TRBV15	TRBJ1-2	TGTGCCACCAGCAGAATTCTCCAGGCCGGGGGCAACTATGGCTACACCTTC	CATSRILQAGGNYGYTF
few	.	TRBV30	TRBJ1-6	TGTGCCTGGAGTGTAGTCGTCGGTAATTCACCCCTCCACTTT	CAWSVVVGNSPLHF
.	.	TRBV5-1	TRBJ2-5	TGCGCCAGCAGCTTGGTTCCGGGTCCTGAGACCCAGTACTTC	CASSLVPGPETQYF
few	.	TRBV6-8	TRBJ2-7	TGTGCCAGCAGTGCAATTGCAGGGGCCTACGAGCAGTACTTC	CASSAIAGAYEQYF
few	.	TRBV1	TRBJ1-5	TGCGCCAGCAGCCAAGTCCCAGGGGGCAAAGCCCAGCCCCAGCATTTT	CASSQVPGGKAQPQHF
.	TRBD1	TRBV19	TRBJ2-3	TGTGCCAGTAGTCGTAATCCGTTCTCGGGACAGGGGGCAATAACAGATACGCAGTATTTT	CASSRNPFSGQGAITDTQYF
few	.	TRBV29-1	TRBJ2-3	TGCAGCGTTGAAGGGACCGGGGCAGTAGATACGCAGTATTTT	CSVEGTGAVDTQYF
.	.	TRBV6-8	TRBJ2-7	TGTGCCAGCAGTTACGGGTTTTACTACGAGCAGTACTTC	CASSYGFYYEQYF
.	TRBD1	TRBV5-1	TRBJ1-3	TGCGCCAGCAGCCCGGGACAGGCAGGAAACACCATATATTTT	CASSPGQAGNTIYF
once	.	TRBV19	TRBJ2-7	TGTGCCAGTAGTATAGGTCGAAACGAGCAGTACTTC	CASSIGRNEQYF
few	.	TRBV30	TRBJ1-3	TGTGCCTGGAGTGTACTTCTACAGGGACCCGGAAACACCATATATTTT	CAWSVLLQGPGNTIYF
few	TRBD2	TRBV11-3	TRBJ2-2	TGTGCCAGCAGCCTCATAGCGGGTGCAGGGAGCGGGGAGCCGTTTTTT	CASSLIAGAGSGEPFF
few	.	TRBV6-8	TRBJ2-7	TGTGCCAGCAGTTACTCGATGGCCTACGAGCAGTACTTC	CASSYSMAYEQYF
few	.	TRBV6-8	TRBJ2-2	TGTGCCAGCAGCACAGGGCTTCCGGCCGGGGAGCTGTTTTTT	CASSTGLPAGELFF
few	.	TRBV10-3	TRBJ2-1	TGTGCCATCAGGGCCGGGACGGGAACCTACAATGAGCAGTTCTTC	CAIRAGTGTYNEQFF
.	TRBD2	TRBV30	TRBJ2-7	TGTGCCTGCTTATCCGCGGGAGACGAGCAGTACTTC	CACLSAGDEQYF
medium-sized	.	TRBV18	TRBJ2-3	TGTGCCAGCTCACCGGTGTCCTCCACAGATACGCAGTATTTT	CASSPVSSTDTQYF
.	.	TRBV12-5	TRBJ2-7	TGTGCTAGTGGTCCTGGGACGGCTAGCTCCTACGAGCAGTACTTC	CASGPGTASSYEQYF
few	.	TRBV6-8	TRBJ2-1	TGTGCCAGTCGCCGGGACTCGTCCTACAATGAGCAGTTCTTC	CASRRDSSYNEQFF
once	TRBD1	TRBV18	TRBJ2-7	TGTGCCAGCTCACCACTGGAGGGACAGGGAGTCTACGAGCAGTACTTC	CASSPLEGQGVYEQYF
.	.	TRBV30	TRBJ2-3	TGTGCCTGGAGAAGGAGTGGCACAGATACGCAGTATTTT	CAWRRSGTDTQYF
once	.	TRBV30	TRBJ2-3	TGTGCCTGGGGATTAACAGGGAGGAGCACAGATACGCAGTATTTT	CAWGLTGRSTDTQYF
.	.	TRBV30	TRBJ1-2	TGTGCCTGGAGTGCCCAGGGGTTTAATGGCTACACCTTC	CAWSAQGFNGYTF
.	.	TRBV6-8	TRBJ2-1	TGTGCCAGCAGTTATGGAGACAGTAGTCTCAATGAGCAGTTCTTC	CASSYGDSSLNEQFF
.	.	TRBV9	TRBJ1-3	TGTGCCAGCAGCGCCGGACAGATCTCTGGAAACACCATATATTTT	CASSAGQISGNTIYF
.	.	TRBV18	TRBJ1-2	TGTGCCAGCTCACCAGCAGGGTTTAGCGGCTACACCTTC	CASSPAGFSGYTF
few	.	TRBV2	TRBJ2-7	TGTGCCAGCAGGAGGGGCTATACCTACGAGCAGTACTTC	CASRRGYTYEQYF
.	TRBD2	TRBV19	TRBJ2-5	TGTGCCAGTAGTTTACTAGCGGGGGGACAAGAGACCCAGTACTTC	CASSLLAGGQETQYF
few	TRBD1	TRBV9	TRBJ2-7	TGTGCCAGCAGCGTAGGGCGGGGGACAGGGTATTACGAGCAGTACTTC	CASSVGRGTGYYEQYF
.	.	TRBV18	TRBJ1-3	TGTGCCAGCTCTATATCCGAAGGCTCTTTCACCATATATTTT	CASSISEGSFTIYF
.	.	TRBV11-3	TRBJ2-3	TGTGCCAGCAGCCCGAACTCAGGGGCAGATACGCAGTATTTT	CASSPNSGADTQYF
medium-sized	.	TRBV7-2	TRBJ2-5	TGTGCCAGCAGCTTTGGGGGGCGAGAGACCCAGTACTTC	CASSFGGRETQYF
.	.	TRBV25-1	TRBJ2-5	TGTGCCAGCAGCTTAAGCCCTATCCAAGAGACCCAGTACTTC	CASSLSPIQETQYF
.	TRBD2	TRBV19	TRBJ2-1	TGTGCCAGTAGTCCGGCCCTTGGCGGGGGCTACAATGAGCAGTTCTTC	CASSPALGGGYNEQFF
.	TRBD1	TRBV10-2	TRBJ2-2	TGCGCCAGCAGGCGACAGGGGAAGCGGGACACCGGGGAGCTGTTTTTT	CASRRQGKRDTGELFF
.	.	TRBV19	TRBJ2-3	TGTGCCAGTAGTACCACAGATACGCAGTATTTT	CASSTTDTQYF
few	.	TRBV30	TRBJ1-2	TGTGCCTGGACCCCAGGGCGTGGGGGGGCCTTTGGCTACACCTTC	CAWTPGRGGAFGYTF
.	.	TRBV30	TRBJ2-6	TGTGCCTGGAGTGTAGAACAGGGATTCTCTGGGGCCAACGTCCTGACTTTC	CAWSVEQGFSGANVLTF
.	.	TRBV18	TRBJ2-6	TGTGCCAGCTCACCATTTGGGTTAGGTGGGGCCAACGTCCTGACTTTC	CASSPFGLGGANVLTF
.	.	TRBV14	TRBJ1-3	TGTGCCAGCAGCCAAGATGAAGGGGCGTTTCACGGAAACACCATATATTTT	CASSQDEGAFHGNTIYF
.	.	TRBV9	TRBJ2-1	TGTGCCAGCAGCCCCCTTGGGAGAGACAATGAGCAGTTCTTC	CASSPLGRDNEQFF
few	TRBD2	TRBV2	TRBJ2-1	TGTGCCAGCAGCCGTAGCGGGAGCTCCTACAATGAGCAGTTCTTC	CASSRSGSSYNEQFF